This TCR beta chain was identified in a study of blood T cell repertoires in COVID-19. In the study overall: COVID-19 samples collected from the United States, Italy and Spain covered acute and convalescent phases. T cells, B-cell-depleted T cells, or PBMCs supplied cDNA or gDNA.

Authors' methods: The authors estimated nucleated cell counts from reference gene primer amplification. This table comes from immunoSEQ multiplex PCR, and its TCRdb copy is limited to in-frame clones, with some not included. V, J and clone size are taken as reported in that table, and D and trimming were inferred from the DNA itself. Here the sample spans roughly 30,000 clones, roughly 87% being singletons. The CDR3 is 13 amino acids. Germline V gene lookup returns CDR1 SGHNT and CDR2 YYREEE (reference sequence). V was cut by 0 bases and J by 3 bases, with 7 bases left in between. The specimen sequenced was peripheral blood. The gene calls are TRBV5-4 and TRBJ2-7; D is uncertain. This receptor was obtained from a human donor in a cohort sampled during active COVID-19. In DNA form, the CDR3 reads TGTGCCAGCAGCTTGGATTGGAGCTACGAGCAGTACTTC. Its translation is CASSLDWSYEQYF. Supplemented by reference TRBV5-4 and TRBJ2-7, the full variable domain reads ETGVTQSPTHLIKTRGQQVTLRCSSQSGHNTVSWYQQALGQGPQFIFQYYREEENGRGNFPPRFSGLQFPNYSSELNVNALELDDSALYLCASSLDWSYEQYFGPGTRLTVT.